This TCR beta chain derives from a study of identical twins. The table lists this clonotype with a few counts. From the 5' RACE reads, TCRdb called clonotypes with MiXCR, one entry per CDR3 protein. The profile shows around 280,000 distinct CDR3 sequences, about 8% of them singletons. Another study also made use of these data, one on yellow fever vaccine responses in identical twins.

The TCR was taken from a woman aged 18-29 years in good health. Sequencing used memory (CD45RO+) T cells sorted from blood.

CDR3 region: CASGRGVDNEQFF. CDR3 sequence (DNA): TGTGCCAGCGGGAGGGGGGTCGACAATGAGCAGTTCTTC. The chain carries TRBV9 and TRBJ2-1; tentatively, D is TRBD2 (7 bases). Germline V CDR1 and CDR2: SGDLS, YYNGEE. V lost 7 bases, J lost 5 bases, and 13 bases lay in between. CDR3 length equals 13 residues.